This T cell receptor beta chain is drawn from a study of T-cell memory formation after mild COVID-19. Study observations and caveats: Clones that got smaller from day 15 to 85 had even CD4/CD8, while clones growing later tipped toward CD4+. Largely, contracting CD4+ clones fell within CM and EM, and contracting CD8+ clones within EMRA.

Remarks on this clonotype: Its matching antigen is unknown.

TCRdb passed the 5' RACE reads through MiXCR, listing each CDR3 protein once. Among 470,000 or so distinct CDR3 sequences listed, 15% to 20% were seen once. The TCR sequence derives from an adult woman who had mild COVID-19 (a few samples of this study predate the infection). Cell type and time point are not known. The sequenced material came from PBMCs or a T cell subset sorted from them (not recorded which).

The CDR3 region is CASSLGIIYNEQFF. The CDR3 region has the DNA TGTGCCAGCAGCTTAGGGATTATCTACAATGAGCAGTTCTTC. The chain combines TRBV7-2 with TRBJ2-1; D ambiguous. Germline assignment: CDR1 SGHTA and CDR2 FQGNSA. The CDR3 length is 14 residues. Deletions cut 1 base from V and 3 bases from J, with 7 bases between. Looking up the rest from reference TRBV7-2 and TRBJ2-1 gives the full variable domain: GAGVSQSPSNKVTEKGKDVELRCDPISGHTALYWYRQSLGQGLEFLIYFQGNSAPDKSGLPSDRFSAERTGGSVSTLTIQRTQQEDSAVYLCASSLGIIYNEQFFGPGTRLTVL.